Listed here is a single T cell receptor (beta chain). As processed by the authors: Researchers report that nucleated cell counts were estimated from reference gene primer amplification. The assay was immunoSEQ multiplex PCR, and TCRdb's table has in-frame clones only and misses some. That table is the source of V, J and clone size, and D and trimming were worked out from the DNA. The sample includes tens of thousands of clones, approximately 80% of them seen just once. These data are taken from a study of blood T cell repertoires in COVID-19. Study in general: The origin of the acute and convalescent COVID-19 samples was the United States, Italy and Spain. Nucleic acid was either cDNA or gDNA, and it came from T cells, B-cell-depleted T cells, or PBMCs.

CDR1 and CDR2 from the germline V gene are KGHSH and LQKENI. V shed 4 bases, J shed 5 bases, and the junction held 14 bases outside the gene matches. CDR3 length: 17 amino acids. This chain links TRBV18 with TRBJ1-5, with 7 nucleotides matching TRBD1. This TCR was sampled from a woman aged 60 to 75 with acute or convalescent COVID-19. Sequenced material: peripheral blood. Here the CDR3 reads CASSLTSGTAGDQPQHF. Here the CDR3 DNA reads TGTGCCAGCTCACTTACCTCCGGGACAGCAGGGGATCAGCCCCAGCATTTT.